This passage covers 14 T cell receptor beta chains from one sample sequenced in a study of tumor-infiltrating lymphocytes in primary liver carcinoma. The authors took blood RNA from unsorted whole blood and also extracted germline DNA. With a constant-region primer, TCR beta cDNA was made from 450 to 550 ng of total RNA. Libraries covering TCR beta were generated through three nested multiplex PCR rounds (using a slightly modified ARM-PCR). TRBV1-TRBV30 forward and Cbeta reverse primers drove the first two roughly 10-cycle rounds. TCRdb reprocessed the multiplex PCR reads via MiXCR and lists one record per CDR3 protein. The repertoire holds some 320,000 distinct CDR3 sequences, with 55% to 65% as singletons. The sequenced sample was peripheral blood. The receptors were sampled from a man aged 40-55 years with primary liver carcinoma and hepatitis B virus infection.

This clonotype was counted at least ten times. CDR3 bases: TGCGCCAGCAGCCAAGATATGCGGGGCACTGAAGCTTTCTTT. Translated: CASSQDMRGTEAFF. V usage is TRBV4-1 and J usage is TRBJ1-1; no clear D. Trimming cost V 0 bases and J 4 bases, with 9 bases left between them. Per the germline V gene, CDR1 is MGHRA and CDR2 is YSYEKL. The CDR3 covers 14 residues.

Concerning this clonotype: The junction and the germline gene differ at one end; a read error may be behind it. This chain connects TRBV29-1 to TRBJ1-1, with D perhaps TRBD1 (6 bases). The CDR3 loop spans 15 amino acids. CDR1 SQVTM and CDR2 ANQGSEA come from the germline V gene. The CDR3 reads CSVEVWGASNTETFF. CDR3 in DNA: TGCAGCGTTGAAGTTTGGGGGGCTAGCAACACTGAAACTTTCTTT.

Turning to this clonotype: This could be a read error, since a much larger clone is one nucleotide away. The chain has TRBV5-5 and TRBJ2-7; TRBD2 might be the D (6 bases). Per germline, CDR1 SGHKS and CDR2 YYEKEE (reference sequence). The CDR3 spans 12 residues. CDR3: CVSSFTGDEQYF. The CDR3 coding sequence is TGTGTCAGCAGCTTCACGGGGGACGAGCAGTACTTC.

This clonotype has more than one count but fewer than ten. A single base separates this from a much larger clone, so it may be a read error. The V and J genes are TRBV6-1 and TRBJ2-3; the match to TRBD2 covers 11 bases. The CDR3 totals 16 residues. Germline CDR1 MNHNS, CDR2 SASEGT. In DNA, the CDR3 is TGTGCCAGCATTGAAATAGCGGGAGGGAGGACAGATACGCAGTATTTT. This encodes CASIEIAGGRTDTQYF.

Of note for this clonotype: Its ends do not fully match the called genes, so a read error is possible. The rearrangement joins TRBV11-3 to TRBJ2-1; weak D call: TRBD1 (5 bases). The V gene's germline CDR1 is SGHNT and CDR2 YENEEA. The CDR3 spans 17 residues. CDR3 DNA: TGTGTCAGCAACTTAGGGGAAGGCGCTAACTCCTATAATGAGCAGTTCTTC. This translates into CVSNLGEGANSYNEQFF.

The CDR3 spells CASSQTGGLANEKLFF. Here the CDR3 DNA reads TGTGCCAGCAGTCAGACAGGGGGCTTGGCTAATGAAAAACTGTTTTTT. The chain employs TRBV6-1 and TRBJ1-4; the match to TRBD1 covers 10 bases. Germline loops: CDR1 MNHNS, CDR2 SASEGT. The V gene end was trimmed by 5 bases and the J gene end by 3 bases; junction bases not matched to a gene: 6. This CDR3 region has 16 residues.

The chain joins TRBV5-1 to TRBJ2-7, with 11 bases aligning to TRBD1. Germline CDR1 SGHRS, CDR2 YFSETQ. Trimming cost V 3 bases and J 6 bases; bases outside gene matches: 8. There are 15 residues in the CDR3. The CDR3 protein is CASSSLGQGAREQYF. DNA of the CDR3: TGCGCCAGCAGCTCTCTCGGACAGGGGGCGCGCGAGCAGTACTTC.

To note about this clonotype: This clone may be a read error of a much larger clone one base away. The chain recombines TRBV6-1 with TRBJ1-1, with D possibly matching TRBD1 (5 bases). V lost 10 bases and J lost 3, with 18 bases in between. Germline CDR1 and CDR2: MNHNS and SASEGT. The CDR3 consists of 14 residues. The CDR3 DNA reads TGTGCCATCCAAGCCCGCAGACAGTACACTGAAGCTTTCTTT. It codes for CAIQARRQYTEAFF.

The gene calls are TRBV5-4 and TRBJ2-1; D not certain. Deletions cut 1 base from V and 8 bases from J, with 16 bases between. This CDR3 region has 15 residues. Germline V gives CDR1 SGHNT, CDR2 YYREEE (reference sequence). The CDR3 region is CASSLLSLGYDEQFF. The CDR3 DNA sequence: TGTGCCAGCAGCTTGCTGAGTTTGGGGTACGATGAGCAGTTCTTC. The variable domain in full, completed from reference TRBV5-4 and TRBJ2-1, reads ETGVTQSPTHLIKTRGQQVTLRCSSQSGHNTVSWYQQALGQGPQFIFQYYREEENGRGNFPPRFSGLQFPNYSSELNVNALELDDSALYLCASSLLSLGYDEQFFGPGTRLTVL.

A note on this clonotype: This likely comes from a read error, as the CDR3 has no conserved phenylalanine or tryptophan at its end. No DNA is shown, since the ends of the CDR3 on it are uncertain; the CDR3 is the one TCRdb lists. The V and J genes are TRBV11-2 and TRBJ2-3; TRBD2, the table's D call, lacks a check against the DNA. The CDR3 is 15 amino acids long, termini counted. Per the germline V gene, CDR1 is SGHAT and CDR2 is FQNNGV. The CDR3 protein is CASSLESGGRNTQCS.

This clonotype appeared a few times. The junction does not match germline at one end; this may be a read error. The rearrangement links TRBV10-2 to TRBJ2-2; D may match TRBD1 or TRBD2 (5 bases each). Per the germline V gene, CDR1 is WSHSY and CDR2 is SAAADI. This CDR3 comprises 13 residues. The CDR3 DNA reads TGCGCCAGCAGCGACAGATGGGCCGGGGAGCTGTCTTTT. Protein product: CASSDRWAGELSF.

The table lists this clonotype with a few counts. The rearrangement joins TRBV7-9 to TRBJ1-4, with TRBD1 identical over 8 bases. The CDR3 runs 15 residues. Germline trimming cut 5 bases from V and 7 bases from J; bases unmatched to any gene: 9. Germline V gene lookup returns CDR1 SEHNR and CDR2 FQNEAQ (reference sequence). The CDR3: CASSQETGVGEKLFF. The CDR3 coding sequence is TGTGCCAGCAGCCAAGAGACAGGGGTTGGTGAAAAACTGTTTTTT. The full variable domain, in which reference TRBV7-9 and TRBJ1-4 provide the parts outside the CDR3, is DTGVSQNPRHKITKRGQNVTFRCDPISEHNRLYWYRQTLGQGPEFLTYFQNEAQLEKSRLLSDRFSAERPKGSFSTLEIQRTEQGDSAMYLCASSQETGVGEKLFFGSGTQLSVL.

Comment on this clonotype: One junction end disagrees with the germline gene, perhaps due to a read error. The chain recombines TRBV5-4 with TRBJ2-5; unclear D gene. This CDR3 contains 14 residues. Looked up from germline, CDR1 is SGHNT and CDR2 is YYREEE (reference sequence). The CDR3 spells CASSLASTEETQNF. As DNA, the CDR3 is TGTGCCAGCAGCCTCGCCTCTACGGAAGAGACCCAGAACTTC.

The rearrangement links TRBV6-2 or TRBV6-3 to TRBJ1-5; no definite D call. Germline CDR1 and CDR2: MNHEY and SVGEGT. Trimming cost V 2 bases and J 7 bases, with 9 bases left between them. The CDR3 spans 13 residues. CDR3 in DNA: TGTGCCAGCAGTTACCGGCCCGGGCAGCCCCAGCATTTT. This encodes CASSYRPGQPQHF.